This T cell receptor (beta chain) is from a study of regulatory T cells in long-lasting Graves disease. With V trimmed by 2 bases and J by 5 bases, 4 bases remained unmatched. This CDR3 has 15 residues. Germline CDR1 and CDR2: SGHRS and YFSETQ. This clonotype was counted at least ten times. As for time point: newly diagnosed GD, antithyroid drugs for less than 3 months. From RNA extracted from PBMCs, the TCR library was made. Combining iRepertoire HTBI primers with Arm-PCR of CDR3 regions, the authors built TCR beta libraries. TCRdb ran MiXCR on the multiplex PCR reads and lists one entry per CDR3 protein. This sample has some 500,000 distinct CDR3 sequences, with about 13% found just once. The same sample was also used in a study of T cells in Graves' hyperthyroidism and ophthalmopathy. That work adds: Exclusion followed for patients with uncontrolled infection, other autoimmune disease, pregnancy or lactation. HTBI primers drove first-round RT-PCR of the TCR CDR3.

The source was peripheral blood mononuclear cells (PBMCs), collected at new diagnosis, from a patient treated with antithyroid drugs. The chain recombines TRBV5-1 with TRBJ2-1, with 10 bases identical to TRBD1. This TCR came from a man aged 30 to 45 with Graves disease. CDR3 residues: CASSFGTGEDNEQFF. The CDR3 nucleotides are TGCGCCAGCAGCTTCGGGACAGGGGAGGACAATGAGCAGTTCTTC.